This TCR beta chain originates from a study of CD8+ T cells in alopecia areata. About the study: Patients in the treated group were given tofacitinib by mouth, 5 to 10 mg twice a day. Findings and limits, study-wide: Amid tofacitinib therapy, many expanded lesional clones stayed present in scalp and blood.

V lost 0 bases, J lost 3 bases, and 3 bases stayed unmatched. This CDR3 contains 15 residues. CDR1 and CDR2 (germline): MNHEY, SMNVEV (reference sequence). Worth noting for this clone: Its antigen is currently unknown.

cDNA reverse transcribed from extracted RNA served as the sequencing template. Profiled with immunoSEQ multiplex PCR; TCRdb holds only in-frame clones, not every one. The sample records over 70,000 clones, around two thirds being singletons. Treatment here: oral pan-JAK inhibitor, 5-10 mg twice daily. CD4+ and CD8+ T cells were sorted from PBMCs. Sequences were derived from CD8+ T cells sorted from blood, sampled at week 24, from a patient treated with tofacitinib. The sequence was collected from a human donor with alopecia areata. This chain joins TRBV27 and TRBJ2-7; 9 bases are shared with TRBD2. The CDR3 region has the DNA TGTGCCAGCAGTTTATCGAAACTAGCGGGCTACGAGCAGTACTTC. Amino acid sequence: CASSLSKLAGYEQYF.